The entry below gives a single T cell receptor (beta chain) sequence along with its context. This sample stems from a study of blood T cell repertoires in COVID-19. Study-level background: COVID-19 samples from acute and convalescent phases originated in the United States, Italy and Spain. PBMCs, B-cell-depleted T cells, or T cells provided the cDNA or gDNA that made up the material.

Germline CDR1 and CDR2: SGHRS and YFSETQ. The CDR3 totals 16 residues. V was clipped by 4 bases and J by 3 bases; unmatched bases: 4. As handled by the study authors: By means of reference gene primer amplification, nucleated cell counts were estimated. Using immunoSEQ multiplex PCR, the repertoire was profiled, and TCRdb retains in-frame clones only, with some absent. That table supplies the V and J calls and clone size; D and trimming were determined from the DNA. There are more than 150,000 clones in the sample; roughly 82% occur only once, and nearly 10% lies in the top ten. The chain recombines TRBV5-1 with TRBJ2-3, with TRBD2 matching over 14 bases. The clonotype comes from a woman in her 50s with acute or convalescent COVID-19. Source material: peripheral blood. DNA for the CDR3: TGCGCCAGCAGCCAGGGACTAGCGGGAGAAACAGATACGCAGTATTTT. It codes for CASSQGLAGETDTQYF.